Listed here are 7 T cell receptor beta chains from one sample, sequenced in a study of cytomegalovirus exposure and HLA in healthy donors. Both 60 Vbeta primers and 13 Jbeta primers went into the PCR. Profiled with immunoSEQ multiplex PCR; TCRdb holds only in-frame clones, not every one. The sample lists 100,000 to 150,000 clones, about 83% occurring once. The sequencing input was PBMCs. The receptors here all came from a woman in her forties in good health and CMV-seropositive.

This clone was counted between two and nine times. The gene calls are TRBV19 and TRBJ2-3; D gene unclear. CDR1 is LNHDA and CDR2 is SQIVND in the germline V gene (reference sequence). V was shortened by 7 bases and J by 4 bases, with 18 bases between the two germline ends. This CDR3 is 15 amino acids long. The CDR3 here is CASNIGLGLADTQYF. In nucleotides, the CDR3 is TGTGCCAGTAACATAGGTTTGGGTCTAGCAGATACGCAGTATTTT.

In this sample, this clone turned up once. The J gene is TRBJ1-2, the V gene TRBV5-5; TRBD1 might be the D (5 bases). Trimming removed 0 bases at V and 7 bases at J, with 13 bases between. This CDR3 comprises 14 residues. CDR1 SGHKS and CDR2 YYEKEE come from the germline V gene (reference sequence). The CDR3: CASSLVRQGSGYTF. The CDR3 DNA follows: TGTGCCAGCAGCTTGGTCAGGCAGGGAAGTGGCTACACCTTC. Based on the CDR3 plus reference TRBV5-5 and TRBJ1-2, the full variable domain is DAGVTQSPTHLIKTRGQQVTLRCSPISGHKSVSWYQQVLGQGPQFIFQYYEKEERGRGNFPDRFSARQFPNYSSELNVNALLLGDSALYLCASSLVRQGSGYTFGSGTRLTVV.

This clone was recorded a few times. V and J are TRBV10-3 and TRBJ1-3; D is undetermined. Germline-derived CDR1 and CDR2 are ENHRY and SYGVKD. The CDR3 is made up of 14 amino acids. The V and J ends lost 1 base and 3 bases respectively, with 7 bases between them. The CDR3 loop is CAISELPVGNTIYF. The CDR3 coding sequence is TGTGCCATCAGTGAGTTGCCAGTTGGAAACACCATATATTTT.

This chain joins TRBV30 and TRBJ1-5, with no clear D. The CDR3 sequence is 14 residues long. Between the trimmed V and J ends, which lost 1 base and 2 bases, there was a span of 9 bases. CDR1 GTSNPN and CDR2 SVGIG come from the germline V gene (reference sequence). CDR3: CAWSAGGRNQPQHF. The CDR3 DNA reads as TGTGCCTGGAGTGCAGGAGGGCGCAATCAGCCCCAGCATTTT.

This clone was recorded once. The chain combines TRBV27 with TRBJ1-2; TRBD1 agrees at 9 bases. After removal of 8 bases from V and 3 bases from J, the junction contained 10 bases not matched to a gene. This CDR3 is built from 15 residues. Germline CDR1 reads MNHEY; CDR2 reads SMNVEV (reference sequence). CDR3: CASARGTGWDYGYTF. Here the CDR3 DNA reads TGTGCCAGCGCCCGGGGGACAGGGTGGGACTATGGCTACACCTTC.

The genes are TRBV15 and TRBJ2-1, with D perhaps matching TRBD1 (7 bases). Per germline, CDR1 LNHNV and CDR2 YYDKDF (reference sequence). The CDR3 is 16 residues long. Trimming removed 0 bases at V and 6 bases at J, with 15 bases between. CDR3 DNA: TGTGCCACCAGCAGAGACCAGGGGGACTCGTCCAATGAGCAGTTCTTC. It specifies CATSRDQGDSSNEQFF.

The chain recombines TRBV6-5 with TRBJ2-5; maybe TRBD2 (6 bases). The end of the DNA aligns better with TRBJ2-7, so the J call may be wrong. In germline, CDR1 is MNHEY, CDR2 SVGAGI. The CDR3 totals 13 residues. This CDR3 is CASSLAGNYEQYF. The CDR3 DNA is TGTGCCAGCAGTTTGGCGGGAAACTACGAGCAGTACTTC.